Each of the 29 T cell receptor beta chains below was sequenced from the same sample in a study of cytomegalovirus exposure and HLA in healthy donors. PCR primers comprised 60 Vbeta and 13 Jbeta primers. Profiled with immunoSEQ multiplex PCR; TCRdb holds only in-frame clones, not every one. The data contain about 200,000 clones, approximately 86% of them singletons. The specimen was PBMCs. These receptors were collected from a woman under 40 in good health and CMV-seronegative.

J is TRBJ2-5 and V is TRBV5-1; D is possibly TRBD1 (7 bases). V shed 4 bases and J shed 4 bases, with 14 bases lying between them. CDR1 is SGHRS, CDR2 YFSETQ, per germline. The length of the CDR3 is 14 residues. The CDR3 is CASSQQGRPETQYF. The CDR3 coding sequence is TGCGCCAGCAGCCAACAGGGGAGGCCAGAGACCCAGTACTTC.

This chain uses TRBV11-2 with TRBJ2-7; 8 nucleotides line up with TRBD2. V was clipped by 5 bases and J by 7 bases; unmatched bases: 10. This CDR3 spans 14 amino acids. Germline CDR1 reads SGHAT; CDR2 reads FQNNGV. The CDR3 is CASSPGSGAVEQYF. The DNA of the CDR3 is TGTGCCAGCAGCCCGGGTAGCGGGGCGGTGGAGCAGTACTTC.

This rearrangement joins TRBV28 to TRBJ1-2; D is unresolved. Trimming removed 7 bases from V and 7 bases from J, with 16 bases in between. Germline values: CDR1 MDHEN, CDR2 SYDVKM. The CDR3 sequence is 13 residues long. This CDR3 is CASISRQISGYTF. The CDR3 DNA is TGTGCCAGCATCTCTCGCCAGATCAGTGGCTACACCTTC.

V is TRBV19 and J is TRBJ1-1; the match to TRBD1 covers 8 bases. Per the germline V gene, CDR1 is LNHDA and CDR2 is SQIVND (reference sequence). The CDR3 is 16 residues long. Trimming cost V 5 bases and J 1 base; bases outside gene matches: 9. In DNA, the CDR3 is TGTGCCAGTAGTTCCAATCTCGGACAGGGGAACACTGAAGCTTTCTTT. Protein product: CASSSNLGQGNTEAFF.

This chain joins TRBV5-1 and TRBJ2-7; 7 bases match TRBD1. The germline gives CDR1 SGHRS, CDR2 YFSETQ. The CDR3 sequence is 14 residues long. V was pared by 1 base and J by 3 bases, with 4 bases of the junction left unmatched. The CDR3, as DNA: TGCGCCAGCAGCTTGACAGGGGCCTTCTACGAGCAGTACTTC. It encodes CASSLTGAFYEQYF.

The rearrangement links TRBV28 to TRBJ2-3; 11 bases agree with TRBD2. The CDR3 contains 14 residues. Germline loops: CDR1 MDHEN, CDR2 SYDVKM. V shed 5 bases, J shed 6 bases, and the junction held 4 bases outside the gene matches. The CDR3 here is CASSRLAGRDTQYF. The CDR3 DNA sequence: TGTGCCAGCAGTCGACTAGCGGGGAGGGATACGCAGTATTTT.

This chain links TRBV7-9 with TRBJ2-3; D call uncertain. Trimming took 7 bases from V and 0 from J, leaving 11 bases between them. The CDR3 length is 14 residues. CDR1 is SEHNR and CDR2 is FQNEAQ in the germline V gene (reference sequence). CDR3 amino acids: CASKGRPSTDTQYF. CDR3 DNA: TGTGCCAGCAAAGGCAGGCCTAGCACAGATACGCAGTATTTT.

This clone was seen only once. The chain joins TRBV28 to TRBJ2-5; 7 nucleotides align to TRBD1. Germline assignment: CDR1 MDHEN and CDR2 SYDVKM. With 5 bases clipped from V and 6 bases from J, the junction kept 3 bases outside the gene matches. The CDR3 loop spans 12 amino acids. The CDR3 bases are TGTGCCAGCAGTACAGGGGAAAAGACCCAGTACTTC. This sequence encodes CASSTGEKTQYF.

The genes are TRBV6-6 and TRBJ2-7; the D gene is possibly TRBD1 (6 bases). The CDR3 loop spans 13 amino acids. V lost 6 bases, J lost 3 bases, and 12 bases lay in between. Germline CDR1 MNHNY, CDR2 SVGAGI (reference sequence). CDR3 nucleotide sequence: TGTGCCAGCAGGCCAGGGGCCAACTACGAGCAGTACTTC. Its protein is CASRPGANYEQYF.

With respect to this clone: Other DNA sequences in this sample translate to the same CDR3. The chain carries TRBV28 and TRBJ2-1; D possibly corresponds to TRBD2 (6 bases). Trimming took 5 bases from V and 8 from J, leaving 7 bases between them. The CDR3 extends over 11 amino acids. CDR1 and CDR2 (germline): MDHEN, SYDVKM. This chain's CDR3 is CASSGGYEQFF. The DNA of the CDR3 is TGTGCCAGCAGTGGGGGGTATGAGCAGTTCTTC.

V and J are TRBV10-1 and TRBJ2-1, with 11 bases identical to TRBD2. The V gene's germline CDR1 is WNHNN and CDR2 SYGVQD (reference sequence). V shed 2 bases, J shed 8 bases, and the junction held 14 bases outside the gene matches. The CDR3 consists of 18 residues. The CDR3 reads CASSERINSGRASDEQFF. The CDR3 region has the DNA TGCGCCAGCAGTGAGCGAATTAATAGCGGGAGGGCCAGCGATGAGCAGTTCTTC.

The chain has TRBV5-4 and TRBJ1-6; TRBD1 might be the D (5 bases). With 2 bases removed from V and 7 bases from J, the gap between germline ends came to 7 bases. The CDR3 runs 13 residues. Per the germline V gene, CDR1 is SGHNT and CDR2 is YYREEE (reference sequence). The CDR3 region is CASSFDSNSPLHF. The CDR3 bases are TGTGCCAGCAGCTTCGACAGCAATTCACCCCTCCACTTT. Using reference TRBV5-4 and TRBJ1-6 for the parts outside the CDR3, the full variable domain is ETGVTQSPTHLIKTRGQQVTLRCSSQSGHNTVSWYQQALGQGPQFIFQYYREEENGRGNFPPRFSGLQFPNYSSELNVNALELDDSALYLCASSFDSNSPLHFGNGTRLTVT.

The V call is TRBV11-2, the J call TRBJ2-7, with a weak D call TRBD2 (5 bases). This CDR3 region has 16 residues. V was trimmed by 1 base and J by 2 bases, leaving 15 bases between them. Germline lookup yields CDR1 SGHAT and CDR2 FQNNGV. The CDR3 reads CASSLGAMDGTYEQYF. CDR3 DNA sequence: TGTGCCAGCAGCTTAGGCGCTATGGACGGGACCTACGAGCAGTACTTC.

The rearrangement links TRBV28 to TRBJ1-2, with a weak D call TRBD1 (6 bases). V was cut by 4 bases and J by 0 bases, with 12 bases left in between. CDR3 length equals 15 residues. The germline CDR1 and CDR2 sequences are MDHEN and SYDVKM. The CDR3 DNA follows: TGTGCCAGCAGTTCCGGGACACCAACTAACTATGGCTACACCTTC. Protein sequence: CASSSGTPTNYGYTF.

V usage is TRBV7-2 and J usage is TRBJ1-1; D possibly corresponds to TRBD1 (5 bases). Germline V gene lookup returns CDR1 SGHTA and CDR2 FQGNSA. CDR3 length: 14 amino acids. Between the trimmed V and J ends, which lost 5 bases and 5 bases, there was a span of 15 bases. The CDR3 DNA reads TGTGCCAGCAGCGGCCTACAGGCGGAGACTGAAGCTTTCTTT. Amino acid sequence: CASSGLQAETEAFF.

This CDR3 is CASSPWDRDPYEQYF. CDR3 bases: TGTGCCAGCAGTCCATGGGACAGGGACCCCTACGAGCAGTACTTC. The chain carries TRBV27 and TRBJ2-7; 9 nucleotides align to TRBD1. The V gene end was trimmed by 5 bases and the J gene end by 2 bases; junction bases not matched to a gene: 7. The CDR3 spans 15 residues. Germline V lookup: CDR1 MNHEY, CDR2 SMNVEV (reference sequence).

V usage is TRBV19 and J usage is TRBJ2-7, with TRBD2 matching 10 bases. Germline-derived CDR1 and CDR2 are LNHDA and SQIVND (reference sequence). V trimming: 3 bases; J trimming: 6 bases; junction bases outside the gene matches: 8. This CDR3 spans 15 amino acids. Here the CDR3 DNA reads TGTGCCAGTAGTATTCTGGGGACTAGCGTCCGCGAGCAGTACTTC. Translated, it gives CASSILGTSVREQYF.

The rearrangement joins TRBV14 to TRBJ1-2; 8 bases map to TRBD1. There are 15 residues in the CDR3. In germline, CDR1 is SGHDN, CDR2 FVKESK. Germline trimming cut 1 base from V and 4 bases from J; bases unmatched to any gene: 5. The CDR3 bases are TGTGCCAGCAGCCAAGCCGGGACAGGAGCCTATGGCTACACCTTC. This gives the protein CASSQAGTGAYGYTF.

The gene calls are TRBV9 and TRBJ1-1, with D tentatively TRBD1 (5 bases). The CDR3 is 17 amino acids. The germline gives CDR1 SGDLS, CDR2 YYNGEE. Trimming shortened V by 0 bases and J by 9 bases, and 24 bases separated the two germline ends. Here the CDR3 DNA reads TGTGCCAGCAGCGTAGCGCCAGCGGGGGAGAGGAGTTGGAAAGCTTTCTTT. As protein: CASSVAPAGERSWKAFF.

Only one count was recorded for this clone. The J gene is TRBJ2-5, the V gene TRBV29-1; D is undetermined. V shed 7 bases and J shed 4 bases, with 13 bases lying between them. Germline loops: CDR1 SQVTM, CDR2 ANQGSEA. This CDR3 is 12 amino acids long. The CDR3 protein is CSAWLVSETQYF. CDR3 bases: TGCAGCGCCTGGCTAGTTTCAGAGACCCAGTACTTC.

The sample holds a few counts of this clone. The genes are TRBV30 and TRBJ2-2; 7 positions agree with TRBD2. Trimming cost V 3 bases and J 5 bases; bases outside gene matches: 6. This CDR3 contains 14 residues. Germline CDR1 GTSNPN, CDR2 SVGIG (reference sequence). The CDR3 here is CAWSAGLGTGELFF. The CDR3 coding sequence is TGTGCCTGGAGCGCCGGACTAGGGACCGGGGAGCTGTTTTTT.

The rearrangement joins TRBV27 to TRBJ1-5, with TRBD1 matching over 7 bases. CDR3 length equals 13 residues. The J segment lost 11 bases and the V segment lost 5 bases, leaving 9 bases of the junction unmatched. In germline, CDR1 is MNHEY, CDR2 SMNVEV (reference sequence). CDR3 in amino acids: CASSTRQGMAQHF. The CDR3 DNA follows: TGTGCCAGCAGTACAAGACAGGGAATGGCCCAGCATTTT.

The genes are TRBV5-1 and TRBJ2-7; 7 bases are shared with TRBD1. Trimming at V came to 4 bases and at J to 3 bases, leaving 7 bases not matched to a gene. This CDR3 comprises 14 residues. Germline loops: CDR1 SGHRS, CDR2 YFSETQ. The CDR3 DNA reads TGCGCCAGCAGCGTCGGGACAGCTGACTACGAGCAGTACTTC. Its translation is CASSVGTADYEQYF.

The chain carries TRBV9 and TRBJ2-5; perhaps TRBD1 as D (6 bases). V was shortened by 1 base and J by 2 bases, with 12 bases between the two germline ends. In germline, CDR1 is SGDLS, CDR2 YYNGEE. The CDR3 totals 15 residues. In DNA, the CDR3 is TGTGCCAGCAGCGTACAGGGGACCCGTCAAGAGACCCAGTACTTC. This gives the protein CASSVQGTRQETQYF.

This clone was recorded a few times. J is TRBJ1-2 and V is TRBV6-5; D remains ambiguous. CDR1 MNHEY and CDR2 SVGAGI come from the germline V gene. The CDR3 consists of 12 residues. V shed 5 bases and J shed 6 bases, with 10 bases lying between them. The CDR3 DNA reads TGTGCCAGCAGTGAAGCGTCCCATGGCTACACCTTC. Protein sequence: CASSEASHGYTF.

The chain has TRBV9 and TRBJ2-1; TRBD2 matches 12 bases. The V and J ends lost 4 bases and 8 bases, in that order; junction bases with no gene match: 4. There are 14 residues in the CDR3. Germline CDR1 SGDLS, CDR2 YYNGEE. The CDR3 region has the DNA TGTGCCAGCAGCTTGACTAGCGGGAGCCATGAGCAGTTCTTC. Translation: CASSLTSGSHEQFF.

The rearrangement links TRBV2 to TRBJ2-7, with D maybe TRBD1 (7 bases). The germline gives CDR1 SNHLY, CDR2 FYNNEI. This CDR3 is 13 amino acids long. Trimming shortened V by 7 bases and J by 2 bases, and 12 bases separated the two germline ends. The CDR3 sequence: CASMRDSAYEQYF. Here the CDR3 DNA reads TGTGCCAGCATGCGGGACAGCGCCTACGAGCAGTACTTC.

This clone came up a few times. The CDR3 region is CASSPRGFTNTEAFF. CDR3 DNA sequence: TGTGCCAGCAGCCCCCGCGGTTTTACGAACACTGAAGCTTTCTTT. This sequence joins TRBV9 and TRBJ1-1; D is undetermined. The CDR3 is made up of 15 amino acids. Germline CDR1 reads SGDLS; CDR2 reads YYNGEE. V gave up 4 bases and J gave up 1 base, with 14 bases separating them.

This chain connects TRBV28 to TRBJ1-1, with D perhaps TRBD1 (5 bases). CDR3 size: 14 residues. CDR1 and CDR2 from the germline V gene are MDHEN and SYDVKM. V was shortened by 3 bases and J by 4 bases, with 12 bases between the two germline ends. In nucleotides, the CDR3 is TGTGCCAGCAGTTTCAGCGGGGGTGGCACTGAAGCTTTCTTT. This gives the protein CASSFSGGGTEAFF.